Sequencing of this T cell receptor (beta chain) was carried out in a study of OX40 agonist ivuxolimab in advanced cancers. Whole-study context: Intravenous ivuxolimab at 0.01 to 10 mg/kg was given to patients every 2 weeks.

The CDR3 has 15 residues. Germline assignment: CDR1 SGHAT and CDR2 FQNNGV. The V and J ends lost 2 bases and 4 bases respectively, with 15 bases between them. Only in-frame clones appear in the TCRdb table, and some are missing; sequencing was by immunoSEQ multiplex PCR. The table has around 100,000 clones, around 89% seen once; the top ten hold around 0.15%. Findings and limits, study-wide: At 0.1 to 3.0 mg/kg, CD4+ and CD8+ blood T cells expanded clonally by week 6. The work left the antigen specificity of expanded peripheral T cells undetermined. On average, CD8+ T cells had more expanded clones than CD4+.

Note on this clone: Its specificity is not known.

J is TRBJ2-7 and V is TRBV11-2; D is possibly TRBD2 (5 bases). Sequencing used CD4+ or CD8+ T cells sorted from blood, obtained in a trial of the OX40 agonist ivuxolimab. This TCR was sampled from an adult with an advanced solid tumor such as melanoma, head and neck, liver or kidney cancer. The CDR3 bases are TGTGCCAGCAGCTTATGGGGTAGGCTAGCTTACGAGCAGTACTTC. Residues: CASSLWGRLAYEQYF.